The 17 T cell receptor beta chains reported below all come from one sample, sequenced in a study of T cell responses to AZD1222 COVID-19 vaccine. Profiling relied on immunoSEQ multiplex PCR, and the TCRdb table lists in-frame clones only, not all of them. The sample carries about 67,000 clones, around 84% recorded once. The source was peripheral blood, collected on day 0 of AZD1222 vaccination. These receptors came from an adult in good health.

This clone appeared a few times. The V and J genes are TRBV7-8 and TRBJ2-5, with D tentatively TRBD1 or TRBD2 (6 bases each). Looked up from germline, CDR1 is SGHVS and CDR2 is FQNEAQ. The CDR3 totals 14 residues. Trimming cost V 2 bases and J 5 bases, with 12 bases left between them. CDR3 DNA sequence: TGTGCCAGCAGCTTAAATCGGGGGCGTGAGACCCAGTACTTC. This encodes CASSLNRGRETQYF.

The chain employs TRBV4-3 and TRBJ1-1, with TRBD1 as a possible D gene (5 bases). The CDR3 loop spans 14 amino acids. Germline assignment: CDR1 LGHNA and CDR2 YSLEER. V lost 4 bases, J lost 8 bases, and 17 bases lay in between. CDR3 sequence (DNA): TGCGCCAGCAGCCGGGGCAGGACAAGTTTGGAAGCTTTCTTT. Residues: CASSRGRTSLEAFF.

V usage is TRBV19 and J usage is TRBJ1-1, with TRBD1 matching over 9 bases. V was clipped by 7 bases and J by 4 bases; unmatched bases: 13. Germline CDR1 reads LNHDA; CDR2 reads SQIVND (reference sequence). This CDR3 contains 16 residues. CDR3 in DNA: TGTGCCAGTACCACAGGGGGCTTAAGTATGGGCACTGAAGCTTTCTTT. It codes for CASTTGGLSMGTEAFF.

This clone was seen more than once but under ten times. V is TRBV20-1 and J is TRBJ1-3; D not resolved. This CDR3 region has 11 residues. Germline CDR1 reads DFQATT; CDR2 reads SNEGSKA (reference sequence). V was cut by 2 bases and J by 6 bases, with 5 bases left in between. The DNA for the CDR3 is TGCAGTGCTAGACCCTTAAACACCATATATTTT. Its translation is CSARPLNTIYF.

The gene calls are TRBV10-2 and TRBJ2-7; D unresolved. The CDR3 consists of 12 residues. CDR1 and CDR2 (germline): WSHSY, SAAADI. V gave up 5 bases and J gave up 6 bases, with 11 bases separating them. CDR3 residues: CASSSLMAEQYF. The DNA for the CDR3 is TGCGCCAGCAGTTCACTCATGGCCGAGCAGTACTTC.

V and J are TRBV27 and TRBJ1-6; D unclear. V shed 2 bases and J shed 3 bases, with 8 bases lying between them. The CDR3 spans 15 residues. Germline V gene data show CDR1 as MNHEY and CDR2 as SMNVEV (reference sequence). The CDR3 DNA reads TGTGCCAGCAGTTTAAGTTATGTCTATAATTCACCCCTCCACTTT. It codes for CASSLSYVYNSPLHF.

This chain links TRBV27 with TRBJ2-7; weak D call: TRBD1 (6 bases). The CDR3 has 14 residues. The germline V gene encodes CDR1 MNHEY and CDR2 SMNVEV (reference sequence). Trimming took 4 bases from V and 1 from J, leaving 11 bases between them. Written as DNA, the CDR3 is TGTGCCAGCAGTTCCCCGGACAGATCCTACGAGCAGTACTTC. Translated: CASSSPDRSYEQYF.

CDR3 sequence reads: CASSSPRDSNEQFF. For the CDR3, the DNA is TGTGCCAGCAGCTCACCAAGGGACTCTAATGAGCAGTTCTTC. The chain combines TRBV7-2 with TRBJ2-1; D may be TRBD2 (6 bases). The CDR3 is 14 amino acids. With 4 bases removed from V and 7 bases from J, the gap between germline ends came to 14 bases. Germline V gene data show CDR1 as SGHTA and CDR2 as FQGNSA.

In this sample, this clone turned up a few times. DNA for the CDR3: TGTGCCAGCAGCGTAGGGACCACGGGGGTTGAAAAACTGTTTTTT. Amino acid sequence: CASSVGTTGVEKLFF. This rearrangement joins TRBV9 to TRBJ1-4; possibly TRBD1 for D (5 bases). The CDR3 is made up of 15 amino acids. Trimming removed 0 bases at V and 7 bases at J, with 13 bases between. CDR1 SGDLS and CDR2 YYNGEE come from the germline V gene.

The V gene is TRBV3-1 (or the pseudogene TRBV3-2), the J gene TRBJ2-7; the D is unclear. Trimming cost V 0 bases and J 0 bases, with 12 bases left between them. This CDR3 is built from 16 residues. Germline V gene data show CDR1 as LGHDT and CDR2 as YNNKEL (reference sequence). As DNA, the CDR3 is TGTGCCAGCAGCCAAGAGAGGCAGAAAGGCTCCTACGAGCAGTACTTC. Translated: CASSQERQKGSYEQYF.

The rearrangement uses TRBV6-4 and TRBJ2-4; D ambiguous. CDR1 and CDR2 from the germline V gene are MRHNA and SNTAGT. V was clipped by 5 bases and J by 6 bases, with 14 bases between them. The CDR3 is made up of 14 amino acids. The CDR3 reads CASSPSPGGNIQYF. The CDR3 DNA sequence: TGTGCCAGCAGTCCCTCGCCCGGCGGAAACATTCAGTACTTC.

The J gene is TRBJ2-5, the V gene TRBV5-4; a weak D match, TRBD2 (6 bases). Per germline, CDR1 SGHNT and CDR2 YYREEE (reference sequence). The V end was cut by 5 bases, the J end by 0 bases, with 8 bases between. There are 13 residues in the CDR3. CDR3 nucleotides: TGTGCCAGCAGGCGGGACTACCAAGAGACCCAGTACTTC. It yields the protein CASRRDYQETQYF.

V is TRBV14 and J is TRBJ1-4; D unresolved. V gave up 0 bases and J gave up 15 bases, with 11 bases separating them. CDR1 is SGHDN and CDR2 is FVKESK in the germline V gene. The CDR3 covers 12 residues. In nucleotides, the CDR3 is TGTGCCAGCAGCCAAGAATACGGGATGTTGTTTTTT. This sequence encodes CASSQEYGMLFF.

CDR3: CASSSRQVMNTEAFF. The CDR3 nucleotides read TGTGCCAGCAGTTCTAGACAGGTTATGAACACTGAAGCTTTCTTT. This chain uses TRBV6-5 with TRBJ1-1; D may be TRBD1 (6 bases). CDR1 and CDR2 (germline): MNHEY, SVGAGI. V was cut by 4 bases and J by 0 bases, with 12 bases left in between. The CDR3 spans 15 residues.

The chain recombines TRBV4-3 with TRBJ2-3; the D gene could be TRBD1 or TRBD2 (5 bases each). Trimming removed 1 base from V and 2 bases from J, with 16 bases in between. The CDR3 has 17 amino acids. Germline CDR1 LGHNA, CDR2 YSLEER. DNA for the CDR3: TGCGCCAGCAGCCAAGGACTCCCGAGGGGAACCACAGATACGCAGTATTTT. Its translation: CASSQGLPRGTTDTQYF.

The chain carries TRBV9 and TRBJ2-4, with D unclear. The CDR3 is 17 residues long. V was cut by 1 base and J by 0 bases, with 14 bases left in between. Germline assignment: CDR1 SGDLS and CDR2 YYNGEE. CDR3 loop: CASSVSAEALAKNIQYF. In DNA form, the CDR3 reads TGTGCCAGCAGCGTATCCGCAGAGGCTCTAGCCAAAAACATTCAGTACTTC.

This rearrangement joins TRBV27 to TRBJ2-2; TRBD2 is a possible D gene (5 bases). Germline values: CDR1 MNHEY, CDR2 SMNVEV (reference sequence). The germline V and J ends were trimmed by 6 bases and 0 bases, with 11 bases remaining between them. CDR3 length: 15 amino acids. CDR3 coding DNA: TGTGCCAGCAGCAGACTATACACGAACACCGGGGAGCTGTTTTTT. It encodes CASSRLYTNTGELFF.